The rows below give T cell receptor beta chains drawn from one sample of a study of tumor and adjacent non-tumor tissue in lung cancer. TCRdb reanalysed the multiplex PCR reads using MiXCR and keeps one entry per CDR3 protein. The table has 50,000 or so distinct CDR3 sequences, about 79% seen once. Sequencing input: distant non-tumor lung tissue. These receptors came from a woman aged 55-70 years with non-small cell lung cancer. CDR3s leave out the opening cysteine and the closing phenylalanine or tryptophan. The size entry is marked missing in some rows and otherwise reads once, few, many or a size class.

size: NA
J: TRBJ1-5
V: TRBV6-1
CDR3: ASGRRAGVSNQPQH

size: NA
J: TRBJ2-3
V: TRBV4-3
CDR3: ASSNGLTGTDTQF

size: NA
J: TRBJ2-1
V: TRBV11-2
CDR3: ASSWTSGNNEQF

size: once
J: TRBJ2-7
V: TRBV29-1
CDR3: NAAGEGDAYEQY

size: once
J: TRBJ2-7
V: TRBV11-2
CDR3: ASSLSTGRYDQY

size: NA
J: TRBJ1-1
V: TRBV6-2/TRBV6-3
CDR3: VSSYVDGNTEAF

size: many
J: TRBJ1-5
V: TRBV12-3/TRBV12-4
CDR3: ASSLGGTNQPQH

size: NA
J: TRBJ2-1
V: TRBV10-3
CDR3: TISVSTNRDNEQF

size: NA
J: TRBJ2-2
V: TRBV6-2/TRBV6-3
CDR3: ASSRIGDAGELS

size: once
J: TRBJ2-1
V: TRBV28
CDR3: ANSYSGTNAEQF

size: NA
J: TRBJ2-2
V: TRBV6-2/TRBV6-3
CDR3: ASSNTEQRANSGELF

size: NA
J: TRBJ2-7
V: TRBV10-3
CDR3: AISGPGKPYEQY

size: NA
J: TRBJ2-7
V: TRBV6-2/TRBV6-3
CDR3: ACNSGQGYDQY

size: many
J: TRBJ2-7
V: TRBV5-1
CDR3: ASSLQGTGEEQY

size: NA
J: TRBJ2-7
V: TRBV6-1
CDR3: ACSGQDRGPEQY

size: NA
J: TRBJ2-2
V: TRBV11-2
CDR3: ASRWSLNTGELF

size: NA
J: TRBJ2-7
V: TRBV11-2
CDR3: ASSRTGTESGEQY

size: NA
J: TRBJ1-4
V: TRBV4-1
CDR3: ANSQTGTTNEKLF

size: NA
J: TRBJ2-5
V: TRBV6-5
CDR3: TSSAQGEEETHY

size: NA
J: TRBJ2-5
V: TRBV11-2
CDR3: ASNSTGTGGVTQY

size: NA
J: TRBJ2-1
V: TRBV5-1
CDR3: TGKVRDEQF

size: NA
J: TRBJ2-1
V: TRBV6-6
CDR3: ANSYSLYRDEHF

size: NA
J: TRBJ2-5
V: TRBV12-3/TRBV12-4
CDR3: TRSPDGGSGETHY

size: many
J: TRBJ2-1
V: TRBV7-8
CDR3: ASSSTPPPRSYNEQF

size: NA
J: TRBJ2-1
V: TRBV11-3
CDR3: ASSLGIAGKNYHSEQF

size: many
J: TRBJ1-5
V: TRBV28
CDR3: ASIPTGILDNQPQH

size: medium-sized
J: TRBJ2-3
V: TRBV6-5
CDR3: ASSYQVASSTDTQY

size: medium-sized
J: TRBJ1-2
V: TRBV4-3
CDR3: ASSQRTGNGYT

size: NA
J: TRBJ2-1
V: TRBV14
CDR3: ASNQYRKVSCNEQF

size: many
J: TRBJ2-7
V: TRBV4-3
CDR3: ASSQDRQESAEQY

size: few
J: TRBJ2-7
V: TRBV28
CDR3: ASNFKEGEQY

size: NA
J: TRBJ1-1
V: TRBV11-2
CDR3: ASSLGQPLNTEAF

size: medium-sized
J: TRBJ2-5
V: TRBV12-3/TRBV12-4
CDR3: ASSFGLLGGEEETQY

size: NA
J: TRBJ2-5
V: TRBV7-8
CDR3: ARSLRGAGLRQETQY

size: NA
J: TRBJ2-3
V: TRBV11-3
CDR3: ASSSDTYTQY

size: NA
J: TRBJ1-1
V: TRBV6-5
CDR3: VSRDTGGWSTEGI

size: NA
J: TRBJ1-2
V: TRBV5-5
CDR3: VSRESWGNGYT

size: NA
J: TRBJ2-1
V: TRBV12-3/TRBV12-4
CDR3: ANSPRLVQRGDEQF

size: NA
J: TRBJ2-3
V: TRBV12-3/TRBV12-4
CDR3: PSSSIGTGATDTQY

size: medium-sized
J: TRBJ1-1
V: TRBV6-1
CDR3: ACLMNTEAF

size: NA
J: TRBJ2-2
V: TRBV10-3
CDR3: AISHTGGPYTGELF

size: NA
J: TRBJ2-5
V: TRBV29-1
CDR3: SVGELGETQY

size: NA
J: TRBJ2-3
V: TRBV27
CDR3: ARSSGLAGVTDTQY

size: many
J: TRBJ1-2
V: TRBV20-1
CDR3: SAEAGGIYGYT

size: NA
J: TRBJ2-3
V: TRBV12-3/TRBV12-4
CDR3: ANSFGRTDTQY

size: many
J: TRBJ2-3
V: TRBV6-1
CDR3: ASRREDTQY

size: NA
J: TRBJ2-6
V: TRBV4-3
CDR3: ASSRGQESSRVNVLT

size: once
J: TRBJ2-3
V: TRBV10-2
CDR3: ASRHRADMQY

size: NA
J: TRBJ2-7
V: TRBV29-1
CDR3: SVVGGGTSLYEQY

size: medium-sized
J: TRBJ2-1
V: TRBV6-2/TRBV6-3
CDR3: ASGEGREQF

size: NA
J: TRBJ1-1
V: TRBV4-1
CDR3: ASSYGQGAKAEAF

size: once
J: TRBJ2-1
V: TRBV5-1
CDR3: ASSNRDVAKNEQF

size: NA
J: TRBJ2-6
V: TRBV6-1
CDR3: ATKTGTSSRANVLT

size: NA
J: TRBJ2-5
V: TRBV12-3/TRBV12-4
CDR3: ASKEGARETQY

size: few
J: TRBJ2-3
V: TRBV28
CDR3: ASSFRDWGTDTQY

size: once
J: TRBJ2-7
V: TRBV5-1
CDR3: ASSGGAQSAEQY

size: NA
J: TRBJ2-1
V: TRBV29-1
CDR3: SIGYRAGEHF

size: NA
J: TRBJ2-1
V: TRBV4-3
CDR3: ASSQDPRAMNEKF